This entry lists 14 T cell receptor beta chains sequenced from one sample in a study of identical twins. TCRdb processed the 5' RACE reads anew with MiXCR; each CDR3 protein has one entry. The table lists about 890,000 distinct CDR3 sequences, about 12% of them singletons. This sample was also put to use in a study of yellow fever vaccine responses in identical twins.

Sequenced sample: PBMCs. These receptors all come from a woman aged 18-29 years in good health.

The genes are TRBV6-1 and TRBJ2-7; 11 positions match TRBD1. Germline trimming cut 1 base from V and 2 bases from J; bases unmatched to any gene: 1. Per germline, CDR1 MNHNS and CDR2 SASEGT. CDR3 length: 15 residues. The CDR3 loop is CASSEGTGGTYEQYF. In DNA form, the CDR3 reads TGTGCCAGCAGTGAAGGGACAGGGGGCACCTACGAGCAGTACTTC.

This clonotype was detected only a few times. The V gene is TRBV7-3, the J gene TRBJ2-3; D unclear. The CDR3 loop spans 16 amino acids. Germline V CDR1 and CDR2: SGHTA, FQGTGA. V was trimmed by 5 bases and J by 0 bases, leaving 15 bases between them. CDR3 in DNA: TGTGCCAGCAGCCTCCTTCCTCCCCCTAGCACAGATACGCAGTATTTT. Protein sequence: CASSLLPPPSTDTQYF.

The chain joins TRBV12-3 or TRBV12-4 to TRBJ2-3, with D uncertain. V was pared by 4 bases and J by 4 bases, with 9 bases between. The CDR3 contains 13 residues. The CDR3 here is CASSYPDSDTQYF. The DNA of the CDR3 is TGTGCCAGCAGTTACCCTGACTCAGATACGCAGTATTTT.

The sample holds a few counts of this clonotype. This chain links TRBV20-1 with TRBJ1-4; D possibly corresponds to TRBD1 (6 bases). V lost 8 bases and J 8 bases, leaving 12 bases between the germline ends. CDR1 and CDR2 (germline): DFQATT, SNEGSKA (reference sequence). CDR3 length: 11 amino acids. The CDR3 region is CSRQGREKLFF. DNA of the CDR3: TGCAGTCGTCAGGGGCGGGAAAAACTGTTTTTT.

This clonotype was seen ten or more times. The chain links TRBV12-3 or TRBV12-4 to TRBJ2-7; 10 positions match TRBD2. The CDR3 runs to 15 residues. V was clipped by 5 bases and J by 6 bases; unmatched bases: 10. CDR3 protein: CASSRKGAGGSEQYF. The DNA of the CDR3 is TGTGCCAGCAGTCGCAAGGGAGCGGGAGGGAGCGAGCAGTACTTC.

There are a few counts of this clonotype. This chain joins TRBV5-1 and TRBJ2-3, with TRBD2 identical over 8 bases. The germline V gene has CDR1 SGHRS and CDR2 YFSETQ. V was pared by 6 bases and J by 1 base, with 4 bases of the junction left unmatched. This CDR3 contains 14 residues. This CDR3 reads CASIPGGGTDTQYF. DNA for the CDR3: TGCGCCAGCATTCCCGGGGGGGGCACAGATACGCAGTATTTT.

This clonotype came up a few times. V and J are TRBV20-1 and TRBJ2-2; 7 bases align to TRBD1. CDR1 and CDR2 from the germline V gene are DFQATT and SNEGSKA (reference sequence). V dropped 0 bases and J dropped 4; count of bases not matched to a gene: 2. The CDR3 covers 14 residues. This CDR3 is CSARDDRATGELFF. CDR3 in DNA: TGCAGTGCTAGAGACGACAGGGCCACCGGGGAGCTGTTTTTT.

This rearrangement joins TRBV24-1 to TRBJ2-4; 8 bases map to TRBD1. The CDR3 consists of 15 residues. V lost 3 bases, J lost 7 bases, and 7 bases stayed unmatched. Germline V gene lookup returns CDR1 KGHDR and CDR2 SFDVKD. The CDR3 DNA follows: TGTGCCACCAGTGATCCAGGGGGCCAGACGAACATTCAGTACTTC. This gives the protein CATSDPGGQTNIQYF.

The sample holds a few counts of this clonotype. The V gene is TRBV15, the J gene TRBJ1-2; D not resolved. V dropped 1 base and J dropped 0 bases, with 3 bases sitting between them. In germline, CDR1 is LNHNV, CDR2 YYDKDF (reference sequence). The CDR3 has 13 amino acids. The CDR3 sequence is CATSRGTNYGYTF. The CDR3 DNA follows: TGTGCCACCAGCAGAGGGACTAACTATGGCTACACCTTC.

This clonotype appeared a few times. CDR3 DNA: TGTGCCACCAGTGATATTAGCGGGAGAAACACAGATACGCAGTATTTT. Translated, it gives CATSDISGRNTDTQYF. The chain couples TRBV24-1 to TRBJ2-3; 9 bases match TRBD2. The CDR3 sequence is 16 residues long. Trimming cost V 3 bases and J 2 bases; bases outside gene matches: 5. Germline V gene sequence: CDR1 KGHDR, CDR2 SFDVKD.

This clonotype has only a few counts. The CDR3 DNA follows: TGTGCCATCAGTGAGTCGTACAGGGGGCGTGAGCAGTACTTC. This sequence encodes CAISESYRGREQYF. The genes are TRBV10-3 and TRBJ2-7; 9 nucleotides align to TRBD1. From germline, CDR1 is ENHRY and CDR2 SYGVKD. V lost 0 bases, J lost 7 bases, and 4 bases stayed unmatched. This CDR3 has 14 residues.

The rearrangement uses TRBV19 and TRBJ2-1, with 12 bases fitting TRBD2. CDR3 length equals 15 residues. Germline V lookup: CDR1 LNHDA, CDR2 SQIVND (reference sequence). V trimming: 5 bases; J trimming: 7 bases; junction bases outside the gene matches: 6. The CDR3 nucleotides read TGTGCCAGTAGTGCGACTAGCGGGGGTAGGAATGAGCAGTTCTTC. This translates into CASSATSGGRNEQFF. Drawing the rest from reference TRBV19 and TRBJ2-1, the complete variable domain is DGGITQSPKYLFRKEGQNVTLSCEQNLNHDAMYWYRQDPGQGLRLIYYSQIVNDFQKGDIAEGYSVSREKKESFPLTVTSAQKNPTAFYLCASSATSGGRNEQFFGPGTRLTVL.

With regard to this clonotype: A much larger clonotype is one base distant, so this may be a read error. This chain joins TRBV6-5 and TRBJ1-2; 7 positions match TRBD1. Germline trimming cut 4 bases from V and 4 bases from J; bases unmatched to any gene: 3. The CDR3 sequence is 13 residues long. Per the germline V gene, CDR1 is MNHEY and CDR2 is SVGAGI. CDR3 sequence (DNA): TGTGCCAGCAGTTTGACAGGGCGCTATGGCTACACCTTC. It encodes CASSLTGRYGYTF.

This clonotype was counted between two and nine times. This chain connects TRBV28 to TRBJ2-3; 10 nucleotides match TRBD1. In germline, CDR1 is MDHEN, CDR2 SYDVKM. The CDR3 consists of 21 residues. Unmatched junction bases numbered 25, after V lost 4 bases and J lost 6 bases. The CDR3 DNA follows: TGTGCCAGCAGTTACTCCCGGGACAGGGGAATTGCAGGGAGGCCCCGGGATACGCAGTATTTT. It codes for CASSYSRDRGIAGRPRDTQYF.